The source of this T cell receptor beta chain is a study of CD8+CD57+ T cells in acquired aplastic anemia. CDR3 and TCR beta VDJ profiling relied on a genomic DNA template. Each CDR3 protein is one row after TCRdb ran MiXCR on the reads. This table holds fewer than 200,000 distinct CDR3 sequences, around half found once. Only patients with CD8+CD57+ cell expansion on flow cytometry were chosen for sequencing. This clonotype was detected many times. The CDR3 length is 15 residues. The trim removed 6 bases at V and 2 bases at J, leaving 9 bases unmatched. CDR1 is MNHNS, CDR2 SASEGT, per germline. This chain joins TRBV6-1 and TRBJ2-7; 8 bases map to TRBD2. This receptor was identified in a human donor with aplastic anemia. Sequenced input: sorted CD4+, CD8+, or CD8+CD57+ T cells (not recorded which) from PBMCs. This CDR3 reads CASSLLDGGAYEQYF. In DNA, the CDR3 is TGTGCCAGCAGCCTATTGGACGGGGGGGCCTACGAGCAGTACTTC.